These 25 T cell receptor beta chains share one sample of origin, sequenced in a study of Ad26.COV2.S vaccination and SARS-CoV-2 variants. The data were produced by immunoSEQ multiplex PCR, yet TCRdb's version contains in-frame clones alone and is incomplete. The table records about 350,000 clones, roughly 84% of them present only once. Treatment reported: some 19 received Ad26.COV2.S at low or high dose, single or two shots; about five received placebo; per-sample allocation not given. Repertoires come from day 63 after the first vaccine or placebo injection. The sequenced sample was peripheral blood, obtained in a trial of Ad26.COV2.S vaccine versus placebo. The receptors derive from a person aged 18-60 years who received the Ad26.COV2.S COVID-19 vaccine or a placebo.

The chain employs TRBV18 and TRBJ1-1, with TRBD1 as a possible D gene (6 bases). The CDR3 sequence is 15 residues long. Trimming took off 6 bases at V and 5 bases at J, with 19 bases between the two ends. Germline values: CDR1 KGHSH, CDR2 LQKENI. In DNA form, the CDR3 reads TGTGCCAGCTCGCCCCGAACACAGGGATATACTGAAGCTTTCTTT. It codes for CASSPRTQGYTEAFF.

The CDR3 spells CASSYSKTGTPSWHSPLHF. The CDR3 DNA sequence: TGTGCCAGCAGTTACTCGAAGACAGGGACACCTTCTTGGCATTCACCCCTCCACTTT. The rearrangement joins TRBV6-2 or TRBV6-3 to TRBJ1-6, with 7 bases aligning to TRBD1. The CDR3 covers 19 residues. Germline V gene data show CDR1 as MNHEY and CDR2 as SVGEGT. Trimming cost V 0 bases and J 8 bases; bases outside gene matches: 16.

The chain employs TRBV7-9 and TRBJ1-3; D may be TRBD1 (6 bases). Per the germline V gene, CDR1 is SEHNR and CDR2 is FQNEAQ (reference sequence). With 6 bases removed from V and 0 bases from J, the gap between germline ends came to 9 bases. The CDR3 has 14 amino acids. DNA for the CDR3: TGTGCCAGCAGGGACAGTCTCTCTGGAAACACCATATATTTT. Translation gives CASRDSLSGNTIYF.

The genes are TRBV28 and TRBJ1-6; 7 positions agree with TRBD1. This CDR3 comprises 17 residues. Germline V gene data show CDR1 as MDHEN and CDR2 as SYDVKM. The J segment lost 10 bases and the V segment lost 6 bases, leaving 18 bases of the junction unmatched. The CDR3 DNA is TGTGCCAGCAGCCTGGGACAGCTGTACCCCTCCGGGTCACCCCTCCACTTT. Protein product: CASSLGQLYPSGSPLHF.

The rearrangement joins TRBV7-2 to TRBJ2-3; the D gene is possibly TRBD2 (5 bases). Germline loops: CDR1 SGHTA, CDR2 FQGNSA. V dropped 3 bases and J dropped 6 bases, with 19 bases sitting between them. The CDR3 totals 16 residues. The DNA for the CDR3 is TGTGCCAGCAGCTTTGGCCTAGCAGACCTGGCTGATACGCAGTATTTT. It codes for CASSFGLADLADTQYF.

J is TRBJ1-2 and V is TRBV4-1, with D possibly TRBD1 on 5 matching bases. The CDR3 extends over 14 amino acids. Germline loops: CDR1 MGHRA, CDR2 YSYEKL. V lost 2 bases and J 8 bases, leaving 15 bases between the germline ends. The chain's CDR3 is CASSQQRQGGGYTF. The CDR3 DNA reads TGCGCCAGCAGCCAACAACGGCAGGGAGGAGGCTACACCTTC.

This chain links TRBV6-2 or TRBV6-3 with TRBJ2-5, with D unclear. The V end was cut by 4 bases, the J end by 2 bases, with 14 bases between. This CDR3 region has 15 residues. The germline V gene encodes CDR1 MNHEY and CDR2 SVGEGT. CDR3 sequence: CASSSHRSGQETQYF. CDR3 in DNA: TGTGCCAGCAGTTCACATAGGAGTGGTCAAGAGACCCAGTACTTC.

The chain uses TRBV6-5 and TRBJ2-5; TRBD1 agrees at 8 bases. The CDR3 consists of 15 residues. CDR1 and CDR2 (germline): MNHEY, SVGAGI. With 8 bases clipped from V and 5 bases from J, the junction kept 13 bases outside the gene matches. The CDR3 nucleotides read TGTGCCAGCGCCATTTTGCAGGGGGCTGTGGAGACCCAGTACTTC. It codes for CASAILQGAVETQYF.

V usage is TRBV4-3 and J usage is TRBJ2-5; TRBD2 matches 7 bases. V trimming: 0 bases; J trimming: 5 bases; junction bases outside the gene matches: 9. Germline CDR1 reads LGHNA; CDR2 reads YSLEER. CDR3 size: 16 residues. The CDR3: CASSQDWRESSETQYF. The CDR3 DNA is TGCGCCAGCAGCCAAGATTGGCGGGAGTCCTCCGAGACCCAGTACTTC.

This clone was seen just once. This sequence joins TRBV10-2 and TRBJ2-1, with 7 bases matching TRBD2. Germline assignment: CDR1 WSHSY and CDR2 SAAADI. The CDR3 runs to 15 residues. J lost 7 bases, V lost 9 bases, and 15 bases had no gene match. DNA for the CDR3: TGCGCCAGTCAACTTCCGGGACTATCGGGGAATGAGCAGTTCTTC. Translating gives CASQLPGLSGNEQFF.

This clone was seen a few times. This chain connects TRBV19 to TRBJ1-5; 7 bases fit TRBD1. This CDR3 comprises 14 residues. With V trimmed by 6 bases and J by 7 bases, 9 bases remained unmatched. Germline values: CDR1 LNHDA, CDR2 SQIVND (reference sequence). The CDR3 reads CASRTAGGEQPQHF. The CDR3 DNA sequence: TGTGCCAGTAGAACGGCAGGGGGTGAACAGCCCCAGCATTTT.

The J gene is TRBJ2-2, the V gene TRBV27; D tentatively fits TRBD1 or TRBD2 (5 bases each). Deletions cut 4 bases from V and 6 bases from J, with 18 bases between. This CDR3 is 16 amino acids long. Germline-derived CDR1 and CDR2 are MNHEY and SMNVEV (reference sequence). DNA of the CDR3: TGTGCCAGCAGTTCAGGGCGCGGGCGAGGGGCCGGGGAGCTGTTTTTT. The encoded protein is CASSSGRGRGAGELFF.

The rearrangement uses TRBV7-9 and TRBJ2-3, with a possible D match to TRBD2 (6 bases). CDR1 is SEHNR, CDR2 FQNEAQ, per germline (reference sequence). V was shortened by 2 bases and J by 4 bases, with 10 bases between the two germline ends. The CDR3 is made up of 14 amino acids. The CDR3 nucleotides read TGTGCCAGCAGCTTATCGGGCGGGGCAGATACGCAGTATTTT. This gives the protein CASSLSGGADTQYF.

The V gene is TRBV7-2, the J gene TRBJ1-5, with 9 bases lining up with TRBD1. The CDR3 consists of 20 residues. V trimming: 0 bases; J trimming: 0 bases; junction bases outside the gene matches: 12. Germline V lookup: CDR1 SGHTA, CDR2 FQGNSA. For the CDR3, the DNA is TGTGCCAGCAGCTTAGCTTTTGGGACAGGGTCTGGGGATAGCAATCAGCCCCAGCATTTT. It specifies CASSLAFGTGSGDSNQPQHF.

This clone was seen many times. The V and J genes are TRBV7-9 and TRBJ2-7; tentatively, D is TRBD1 (6 bases). Germline values: CDR1 SEHNR, CDR2 FQNEAQ (reference sequence). V was clipped by 5 bases and J by 9 bases, with 17 bases between them. This CDR3 contains 13 residues. DNA for the CDR3: TGTGCCAGCAGCAACCGACCGAGGGACACGCAGTACTTC. It specifies CASSNRPRDTQYF. The whole variable domain, remainder taken from reference TRBV7-9 and TRBJ2-7, is DTGVSQNPRHKITKRGQNVTFRCDPISEHNRLYWYRQTLGQGPEFLTYFQNEAQLEKSRLLSDRFSAERPKGSFSTLEIQRTEQGDSAMYLCASSNRPRDTQYFGPGTRLTVT.

This chain links TRBV7-9 with TRBJ1-1; 8 bases fit TRBD1. This CDR3 has 13 amino acids. V shed 1 base and J 8 bases; nucleotides not matched to a gene: 3. The germline V gene encodes CDR1 SEHNR and CDR2 FQNEAQ (reference sequence). DNA of the CDR3: TGTGCCAGCAGCTTAGTTCGGGACAGGGAAGCTTTCTTT. Translating it yields CASSLVRDREAFF.

The V call is TRBV5-1, the J call TRBJ2-3; possibly TRBD1 for D (7 bases). The length of the CDR3 is 15 residues. From germline, CDR1 is SGHRS and CDR2 YFSETQ. V gave up 0 bases and J gave up 4 bases, with 12 bases separating them. This CDR3 reads CASSLGSGGSDTQYF. CDR3 nucleotide sequence: TGCGCCAGCAGCTTGGGGTCAGGGGGGTCAGATACGCAGTATTTT. The variable domain in full, completed from reference TRBV5-1 and TRBJ2-3, reads KAGVTQTPRYLIKTRGQQVTLSCSPISGHRSVSWYQQTPGQGLQFLFEYFSETQRNKGNFPGRFSGRQFSNSRSEMNVSTLELGDSALYLCASSLGSGGSDTQYFGPGTRLTVL.

This clone was detected only once. The chain is built from TRBV3-1 (or the pseudogene TRBV3-2) and TRBJ2-7, with TRBD1 identical over 7 bases. V shed 4 bases, J shed 4 bases, and the junction held 10 bases outside the gene matches. Germline V CDR1 and CDR2: LGHDT, YNNKEL (reference sequence). The CDR3 runs 15 residues. As DNA, the CDR3 is TGTGCCAGCAGCCCTTCAACAGGGGCGGGTTACGAGCAGTACTTC. Translation gives CASSPSTGAGYEQYF.

The V call is TRBV7-8, the J call TRBJ1-1, with TRBD1 as a possible D gene (5 bases). V lost 5 bases to trimming and J lost 4 bases, with 17 bases between them. In germline, CDR1 is SGHVS, CDR2 FQNEAQ. This CDR3 has 15 amino acids. The CDR3 loop is CASSLVERGFTEAFF. The CDR3 nucleotides are TGTGCCAGCAGCCTAGTCGAAAGGGGTTTCACTGAAGCTTTCTTT. Full variable domain (outside the CDR3, taken from reference TRBV7-8 and TRBJ1-1): GAGVSQSPRYKVAKRGQDVALRCDPISGHVSLFWYQQALGQGPEFLTYFQNEAQLDKSGLPSDRFFAERPEGSVSTLKIQRTQQEDSAVYLCASSLVERGFTEAFFGQGTRLTVV.

This clone was seen just once. The chain has TRBV10-3 and TRBJ1-2; 8 bases map to TRBD1. Germline lookup yields CDR1 ENHRY and CDR2 SYGVKD. Losses at the gene ends were 3 bases for V and 4 bases for J; bases not matched to a gene: 13. This CDR3 is 17 amino acids long. The CDR3 nucleotides are TGTGCCATCAGTGACCCCCATGAACAGGGGGACGGCTATGGCTACACCTTC. Protein product: CAISDPHEQGDGYGYTF.

The rearrangement uses TRBV7-2 and TRBJ2-3; TRBD2 matches 9 bases. Germline trimming cut 6 bases from V and 1 base from J; bases unmatched to any gene: 8. This CDR3 has 16 amino acids. Germline V gives CDR1 SGHTA, CDR2 FQGNSA. CDR3 loop: CASSYRLAEGTDTQYF. DNA of the CDR3: TGTGCCAGCAGTTACCGACTAGCGGAAGGCACAGATACGCAGTATTTT.

This chain connects TRBV24-1 to TRBJ2-4; no firm D call. With 2 bases removed from V and 7 bases from J, the gap between germline ends came to 14 bases. The germline V gene has CDR1 KGHDR and CDR2 SFDVKD. The CDR3 runs to 15 residues. CDR3 coding DNA: TGTGCCACCAGTGATTCCTTCGACATTCTGAACATTCAGTACTTC. This codes for CATSDSFDILNIQYF.

V and J are TRBV5-1 and TRBJ1-5; 9 bases agree with TRBD1. V was pared by 3 bases and J by 5 bases, with 3 bases of the junction left unmatched. CDR1 is SGHRS, CDR2 YFSETQ, per germline. The CDR3 covers 14 residues. The CDR3 bases are TGCGCCAGCAGCTGGGGACAGGGAGATCAGCCCCAGCATTTT. Translating it yields CASSWGQGDQPQHF.

The CDR3 DNA sequence: TGCGCCAGCAGCCAGACAGGGAATAATGAAAAACTGTTTTTT. Residues: CASSQTGNNEKLFF. The chain couples TRBV5-1 to TRBJ1-4; 7 bases align to TRBD1. V dropped 4 bases and J dropped 4; count of bases not matched to a gene: 4. The CDR3 is made up of 14 amino acids. Germline lookup yields CDR1 SGHRS and CDR2 YFSETQ.

This clone was counted between two and nine times. The chain recombines TRBV3-1 (or the pseudogene TRBV3-2) with TRBJ2-7; D gene uncertain. CDR1 and CDR2 from the germline V gene are LGHDT and YNNKEL (reference sequence). This CDR3 comprises 12 residues. V gave up 2 bases and J gave up 0 bases, with 2 bases separating them. Written as DNA, the CDR3 is TGTGCCAGCAGCCAAAACTCCTACGAGCAGTACTTC. This sequence encodes CASSQNSYEQYF.